The 21 T cell receptor beta chains listed next were all sequenced from one sample in a study of shared clonotypes between healthy human individuals. TCRdb's table, derived via immunoSEQ multiplex PCR, lists solely in-frame clones and lacks some. The sample has a few million clones; roughly 95% are singletons. Material: naive CD4+ T cells sorted from blood. The subset: CD45RA+ positively selected. The source of these receptors is a man younger than 35 in good health.

The chain joins TRBV29-1 to TRBJ2-2, with 13 bases identical to TRBD2. The germline V gene encodes CDR1 SQVTM and CDR2 ANQGSEA. The V segment lost 7 bases and the J segment 4 bases; nucleotides outside the gene matches: 12. The CDR3 sequence is 17 residues long. The CDR3 DNA sequence: TGCAGCGCTGGGACTAGCGGGACCCTCCGGGCCACCGGGGAGCTGTTTTTT. Translation: CSAGTSGTLRATGELFF.

The chain recombines TRBV30 with TRBJ1-3; D unresolved. CDR3 length: 15 residues. The V end was cut by 2 bases, the J end by 1 base, with 12 bases between. Germline V gene lookup returns CDR1 GTSNPN and CDR2 SVGIG (reference sequence). The CDR3 region is CAWSLRVGSGNTIYF. The CDR3 nucleotides are TGTGCCTGGAGTCTGAGGGTCGGGTCTGGAAACACCATATATTTT.

This clone was counted only a few times. V is TRBV5-1 and J is TRBJ1-6; D unresolved. Trimming removed 0 bases from V and 10 bases from J, with 11 bases in between. CDR1 is SGHRS and CDR2 is YFSETQ in the germline V gene. CDR3 length: 14 residues. The CDR3 nucleotides read TGCGCCAGCAGCTTGGCCCGGGGTGAGTCACCCCTCCACTTT. Translated, it gives CASSLARGESPLHF. The whole variable domain, remainder taken from reference TRBV5-1 and TRBJ1-6, is KAGVTQTPRYLIKTRGQQVTLSCSPISGHRSVSWYQQTPGQGLQFLFEYFSETQRNKGNFPGRFSGRQFSNSRSEMNVSTLELGDSALYLCASSLARGESPLHFGNGTRLTVT.

In its sample, this clone was seen once. The V call is TRBV7-2, the J call TRBJ1-5; D gene ambiguous. Germline V gene sequence: CDR1 SGHTA, CDR2 FQGNSA. Trimming left V 0 bases short and J 6 bases short, with 18 bases between. The CDR3 spans 17 residues. Here the CDR3 reads CASSLASRGVRGQPQHF. CDR3 bases: TGTGCCAGCAGCTTAGCGAGTCGCGGGGTTAGAGGTCAGCCCCAGCATTTT.

V gene TRBV6-5 combines with J gene TRBJ2-5, with D hard to call. This CDR3 region has 12 residues. Germline CDR1 and CDR2: MNHEY and SVGAGI. V was cut by 7 bases and J by 5 bases, with 11 bases left in between. The CDR3: CASTNRWETQYF. The CDR3, as DNA: TGTGCCAGCACCAACCGATGGGAGACCCAGTACTTC.

In this sample, this clone turned up once. The V gene is TRBV10-2, the J gene TRBJ2-1; D remains ambiguous. Between the trimmed V and J ends, which lost 7 bases and 5 bases, there was a span of 21 bases. Germline CDR1 WSHSY, CDR2 SAAADI. The CDR3 spans 16 residues. The CDR3, as DNA: TGCGCCAGCACCGCATCGCGCGAAAATGGGAACAATGAGCAGTTCTTC. Its translation is CASTASRENGNNEQFF.

The V gene is TRBV18, the J gene TRBJ2-7; 11 bases fit TRBD2. The germline V gene has CDR1 KGHSH and CDR2 LQKENI. This CDR3 has 13 residues. V lost 6 bases, J lost 5 bases, and 3 bases stayed unmatched. DNA of the CDR3: TGTGCCAGCTCGACGGGACTAGCGGACGAGCAGTACTTC. Amino acid sequence: CASSTGLADEQYF.

The rearrangement links TRBV10-3 to TRBJ2-1, with 8 bases fitting TRBD2. CDR1 ENHRY and CDR2 SYGVKD come from the germline V gene. The V gene end was trimmed by 6 bases and the J gene end by 5 bases; junction bases not matched to a gene: 6. This CDR3 spans 14 amino acids. The CDR3 DNA reads TGTGCCATCAGGGAGGGACTAGAGGACAATGAGCAGTTCTTC. It yields the protein CAIREGLEDNEQFF.

The gene calls are TRBV6-1 and TRBJ2-7; 7 nucleotides match TRBD1. This CDR3 spans 14 amino acids. Germline V lookup: CDR1 MNHNS, CDR2 SASEGT. Trimming removed 4 bases from V and 0 bases from J; junction bases left unmatched: 3. Written as DNA, the CDR3 is TGTGCCAGCAGTGGGGACAGCCCCTCCTACGAGCAGTACTTC. It specifies CASSGDSPSYEQYF.

This chain connects TRBV10-1 to TRBJ2-5; 11 bases align to TRBD2. The CDR3 spans 16 residues. Trimming at V came to 2 bases and at J to 2 bases, leaving 4 bases not matched to a gene. CDR1 is WNHNN and CDR2 is SYGVQD in the germline V gene (reference sequence). The CDR3 is CASSEMASGGQETQYF. DNA for the CDR3: TGCGCCAGCAGTGAGATGGCTAGCGGGGGGCAAGAGACCCAGTACTTC.

The chain employs TRBV6-1 and TRBJ2-1, with 8 bases identical to TRBD2. The CDR3 consists of 16 residues. CDR1 and CDR2 (germline): MNHNS, SASEGT. Losses at the gene ends were 2 bases for V and 0 bases for J; bases not matched to a gene: 3. The CDR3 reads CASSELAGPSYNEQFF. CDR3 in DNA: TGTGCCAGCAGTGAACTAGCGGGCCCCTCCTACAATGAGCAGTTCTTC.

The V and J genes are TRBV6-1 and TRBJ1-2, with D tentatively TRBD1 (6 bases). The CDR3 extends over 15 amino acids. With 4 bases removed from V and 3 bases from J, the gap between germline ends came to 15 bases. Germline lookup yields CDR1 MNHNS and CDR2 SASEGT. CDR3 residues: CASSVQGSSDYGYTF. CDR3 DNA: TGTGCCAGCAGTGTACAGGGTTCGTCCGACTATGGCTACACCTTC.

The chain has TRBV30 and TRBJ2-2; 13 nucleotides line up with TRBD2. The CDR3 consists of 19 residues. V gave up 1 base and J gave up 4 bases; unmatched junction bases: 12. Germline V gene data show CDR1 as GTSNPN and CDR2 as SVGIG (reference sequence). The CDR3 loop is CAWSEFAAGLAGPTGELFF. DNA of the CDR3: TGTGCCTGGAGTGAATTCGCCGCGGGACTAGCGGGACCCACCGGGGAGCTGTTTTTT.

V is TRBV7-9 and J is TRBJ1-6, with a tentative D call TRBD1 (6 bases). V lost 5 bases, J lost 3 bases, and 11 bases lay in between. This CDR3 has 15 residues. The germline V gene encodes CDR1 SEHNR and CDR2 FQNEAQ (reference sequence). The CDR3 region is CASSASGDYNSPLHF. CDR3 sequence (DNA): TGTGCCAGCAGCGCCTCAGGGGACTATAATTCACCCCTCCACTTT.

The rearrangement uses TRBV5-1 and TRBJ2-5; 7 bases fit TRBD1. CDR1 SGHRS and CDR2 YFSETQ come from the germline V gene. The J segment lost 2 bases and the V segment lost 0 bases, leaving 7 bases of the junction unmatched. CDR3 length: 16 amino acids. CDR3 DNA sequence: TGCGCCAGCAGCTTGGCGGACAGGAGTATACAAGAGACCCAGTACTTC. This sequence encodes CASSLADRSIQETQYF.

This chain joins TRBV7-9 and TRBJ1-2, with D unresolved. The germline V and J ends were trimmed by 5 bases and 5 bases, with 6 bases remaining between them. Germline assignment: CDR1 SEHNR and CDR2 FQNEAQ (reference sequence). The CDR3 runs 11 residues. Here the CDR3 DNA reads TGTGCCAGCAGCGACGGGTATGGCTACACCTTC. Protein product: CASSDGYGYTF.

The chain couples TRBV19 to TRBJ1-5; 7 bases match TRBD1. The CDR3 runs to 16 residues. With 3 bases clipped from V and 3 bases from J, the junction kept 8 bases outside the gene matches. Per germline, CDR1 LNHDA and CDR2 SQIVND (reference sequence). CDR3 sequence reads: CASSIPNRGFNQPQHF. The CDR3 DNA follows: TGTGCCAGTAGTATTCCGAACAGGGGCTTCAATCAGCCCCAGCATTTT.

J is TRBJ2-1 and V is TRBV19, with 13 nucleotides matching TRBD2. This CDR3 spans 16 amino acids. The germline gives CDR1 LNHDA, CDR2 SQIVND (reference sequence). V was clipped by 4 bases and J by 8 bases; unmatched bases: 8. The CDR3 loop reads CASSTLTSGRVHEQFF. DNA of the CDR3: TGTGCCAGTAGTACCCTCACTAGCGGGAGGGTCCATGAGCAGTTCTTC.

The chain links TRBV18 to TRBJ2-7; the D gene is possibly TRBD1 (6 bases). The CDR3 extends over 15 amino acids. V shed 4 bases and J shed 2 bases, with 15 bases lying between them. Germline lookup yields CDR1 KGHSH and CDR2 LQKENI. The DNA for the CDR3 is TGTGCCAGCTCACATTACAGGGTTGGGGCCTACGAGCAGTACTTC. Protein sequence: CASSHYRVGAYEQYF.

The V and J genes are TRBV30 and TRBJ1-6, with D hard to call. Trimming left V 2 bases short and J 4 bases short, with 12 bases between. Per germline, CDR1 GTSNPN and CDR2 SVGIG (reference sequence). This CDR3 contains 15 residues. CDR3 coding DNA: TGTGCCTGGAGTTCCGGGGTCACTTATAATTCACCCCTCCACTTT. Translated, it gives CAWSSGVTYNSPLHF.

The chain joins TRBV27 to TRBJ2-7; D is uncertain. The ends were cut back, 5 bases at V and 3 bases at J, with 17 bases in the middle. This CDR3 has 15 residues. Germline CDR1 and CDR2: MNHEY and SMNVEV (reference sequence). CDR3 sequence reads: CASSPNSATHYEQYF. The CDR3 DNA sequence: TGTGCCAGCAGTCCTAACTCGGCCACCCACTACGAGCAGTACTTC.